The 16 T cell receptor beta chains below all came from one sample that was sequenced in a study of blood T cell repertoires in COVID-19. Using immunoSEQ multiplex PCR, the repertoire was profiled, and TCRdb retains in-frame clones only, with some absent. The repertoire consists of 300,000 to 350,000 clones, with 75% to 90% occurring once and the leading ten covering more than 5%. The sequenced material came from PBMCs or T cells enriched from blood (not recorded which). The source of these receptors is a man aged 25-45 years who had recovered from COVID-19.

The chain couples TRBV28 to TRBJ2-7; 8 nucleotides align to TRBD1. The CDR3 spans 19 residues. Trimming cost V 5 bases and J 1 base; bases outside gene matches: 19. Germline V lookup: CDR1 MDHEN, CDR2 SYDVKM. The CDR3 region is CASSAYLSRTGLVSYEQYF. CDR3 nucleotide sequence: TGTGCCAGCAGTGCCTACTTAAGTCGGACAGGGTTGGTTTCCTACGAGCAGTACTTC.

The chain recombines TRBV18 with TRBJ2-7, with D possibly matching TRBD2 (7 bases). The CDR3 totals 15 residues. Trimming pared 3 bases from V and 6 bases from J, leaving 18 bases between. Germline CDR1 KGHSH, CDR2 LQKENI. The CDR3 spells CASSPNLDGGREQYF. The CDR3 DNA reads as TGTGCCAGCTCACCGAACCTAGACGGGGGGCGCGAGCAGTACTTC.

The V and J genes are TRBV11-3 and TRBJ2-5; D gene ambiguous. The CDR3 is made up of 14 amino acids. V was clipped by 1 base and J by 4 bases, with 10 bases between them. The germline gives CDR1 SGHNT, CDR2 YENEEA. DNA of the CDR3: TGTGCCAGCAGCTTAGGTTTCAGGCCAGAGACCCAGTACTTC. Protein: CASSLGFRPETQYF.

The V call is TRBV5-6, the J call TRBJ1-5, with TRBD1 identical over 9 bases. Germline values: CDR1 SGHDT, CDR2 YYEEEE. The CDR3 covers 14 residues. The ends lost 4 bases at V and 5 bases at J; junction bases unmatched: 4. The CDR3 protein is CASSQRTGDQPQHF. As DNA, the CDR3 is TGTGCCAGCAGCCAACGGACAGGGGATCAGCCCCAGCATTTT.

This clone was detected a few times. The chain carries TRBV28 and TRBJ2-7; weak D call: TRBD2 (6 bases). CDR1 MDHEN and CDR2 SYDVKM come from the germline V gene. V lost 1 base to trimming and J lost 2 bases, with 12 bases between them. This CDR3 has 15 residues. The CDR3, as DNA: TGTGCCAGCAGTTTATATCGGGACTTGCCCTACGAGCAGTACTTC. Encoded protein: CASSLYRDLPYEQYF. Supplemented by reference TRBV28 and TRBJ2-7, the full variable domain reads DVKVTQSSRYLVKRTGEKVFLECVQDMDHENMFWYRQDPGLGLRLIYFSYDVKMKEKGDIPEGYSVSREKKERFSLILESASTNQTSMYLCASSLYRDLPYEQYFGPGTRLTVT.

Here the CDR3 reads CASSSRQGSYEQYF. The CDR3 bases are TGTGCCAGCAGTTCACGACAGGGCTCCTACGAGCAGTACTTC. This chain joins TRBV6-5 and TRBJ2-7; TRBD1 agrees at 7 bases. CDR1 and CDR2 from the germline V gene are MNHEY and SVGAGI. The CDR3 covers 14 residues. The J segment lost 0 bases and the V segment lost 4 bases, leaving 3 bases of the junction unmatched.

The chain employs TRBV7-9 and TRBJ2-3, with TRBD2 matching 10 bases. Germline assignment: CDR1 SEHNR and CDR2 FQNEAQ (reference sequence). This CDR3 comprises 16 residues. With 6 bases clipped from V and 0 bases from J, the junction kept 6 bases outside the gene matches. The CDR3 here is CASRRTSGVSTDTQYF. The CDR3, as DNA: TGTGCCAGCAGGAGAACTAGCGGGGTTAGCACAGATACGCAGTATTTT.

In DNA, the CDR3 is TGTGCCAGCAGACGTACAGGGGACTATGGCTACACCTTC. It encodes CASRRTGDYGYTF. The rearrangement links TRBV28 to TRBJ1-2; 7 nucleotides match TRBD1. The germline gives CDR1 MDHEN, CDR2 SYDVKM. Trimming cost V 6 bases and J 3 bases; bases outside gene matches: 4. The CDR3 runs 13 residues.

The CDR3 loop is CASSQGPSGSSYEQYF. CDR3 nucleotides: TGCGCCAGCAGCCAAGGACCTAGCGGCTCATCCTACGAGCAGTACTTC. The V and J genes are TRBV4-1 and TRBJ2-7, with TRBD2 identical over 7 bases. Germline CDR1 and CDR2: MGHRA and YSYEKL. The J segment lost 1 base and the V segment lost 1 base, leaving 7 bases of the junction unmatched. The CDR3 is 16 amino acids.

This clone was seen only once. This chain joins TRBV18 and TRBJ2-7, with 14 bases that match TRBD2. The CDR3 sequence is 17 residues long. Per the germline V gene, CDR1 is KGHSH and CDR2 is LQKENI. Trimming took 2 bases from V and 3 from J; bases not matched to a gene: 6. The CDR3 bases are TGTGCCAGCTCACCAACACCGGGACTAGCGGGGGTCTACGAGCAGTACTTC. Translation: CASSPTPGLAGVYEQYF. Full variable domain (rest looked up from reference TRBV18 and TRBJ2-7): NAGVMQNPRHLVRRRGQEARLRCSPMKGHSHVYWYRQLPEEGLKFMVYLQKENIIDESGMPKERFSAEFPKEGPSILRIQQVVRGDSAAYFCASSPTPGLAGVYEQYFGPGTRLTVT.

This chain connects TRBV5-1 to TRBJ2-2; D perhaps matches TRBD1 (5 bases). This CDR3 is built from 13 residues. CDR1 and CDR2 (germline): SGHRS, YFSETQ. The ends were cut back, 2 bases at V and 9 bases at J, with 11 bases in the middle. CDR3 protein: CASSFQGSRELFF. The CDR3 coding sequence is TGCGCCAGCAGCTTCCAGGGAAGTCGGGAGCTGTTTTTT.

The V gene is TRBV7-2, the J gene TRBJ1-2, with D possibly matching TRBD1 (6 bases). The CDR3 is 16 residues long. V gave up 4 bases and J gave up 7 bases, with 22 bases separating them. Germline CDR1 and CDR2: SGHTA and FQGNSA. The CDR3 DNA reads TGTGCCAGCAGCTATTACGGGGGGGCAACGGGCGGTGGCTACACCTTC. This encodes CASSYYGGATGGGYTF.

V is TRBV4-1 and J is TRBJ2-7, with D possibly matching TRBD1 (6 bases). The germline gives CDR1 MGHRA, CDR2 YSYEKL. CDR3 length: 17 amino acids. V was cut by 0 bases and J by 3 bases, with 18 bases left in between. As DNA, the CDR3 is TGCGCCAGCAGCCAAGAACCGGGACAAGGCAGATACTACGAGCAGTACTTC. The encoded protein is CASSQEPGQGRYYEQYF.

V is TRBV6-7 and J is TRBJ2-3; 8 bases are a match to TRBD2. TRBV6-7 is an ORF, and what it does is uncertain. With V trimmed by 1 base and J by 4 bases, 7 bases remained unmatched. The CDR3 contains 16 residues. CDR3 nucleotide sequence: TGTGCCAGCAGTTACTGGGCTAGCGGGCGGGCAGATACGCAGTATTTT. As protein: CASSYWASGRADTQYF.

The chain combines TRBV30 with TRBJ2-1; the match to TRBD2 covers 7 bases. The junction had 3 bases not matched to a gene; V was cut back by 3 bases and J by 4 bases. Germline V CDR1 and CDR2: GTSNPN, SVGIG (reference sequence). The length of the CDR3 is 13 residues. The CDR3 coding sequence is TGTGCCTGGAGCCTAGCGGCGTACAATGAGCAGTTCTTC. This translates into CAWSLAAYNEQFF.

The chain uses TRBV10-1 and TRBJ2-7; possible D gene TRBD1, 6 bases. Germline lookup yields CDR1 WNHNN and CDR2 SYGVQD (reference sequence). The germline V and J ends were trimmed by 2 bases and 6 bases, with 14 bases remaining between them. The CDR3 is made up of 14 amino acids. The CDR3, as DNA: TGCGCCAGCAGTGAGGCAGGGGCGTTGGGCGAGCAGTACTTC. Its protein is CASSEAGALGEQYF.